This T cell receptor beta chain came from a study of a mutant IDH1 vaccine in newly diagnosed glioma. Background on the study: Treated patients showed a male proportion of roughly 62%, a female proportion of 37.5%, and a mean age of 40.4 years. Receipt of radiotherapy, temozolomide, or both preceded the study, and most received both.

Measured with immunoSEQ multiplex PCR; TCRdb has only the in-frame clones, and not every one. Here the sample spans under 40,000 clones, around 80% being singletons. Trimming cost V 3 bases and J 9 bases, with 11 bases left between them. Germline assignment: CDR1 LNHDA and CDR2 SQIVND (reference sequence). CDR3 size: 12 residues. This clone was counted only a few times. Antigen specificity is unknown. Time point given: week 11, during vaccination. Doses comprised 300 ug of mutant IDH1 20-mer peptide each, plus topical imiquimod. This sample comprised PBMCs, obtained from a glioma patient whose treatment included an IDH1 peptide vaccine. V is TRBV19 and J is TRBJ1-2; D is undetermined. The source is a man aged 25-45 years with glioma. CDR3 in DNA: TGTGCCAGTAGTATTGGAGGCCCGAGCTACACCTTC. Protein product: CASSIGGPSYTF.